Shown below are 18 T cell receptor beta chains from a single sample sequenced in a study of Graves' ophthalmopathy and Graves' hyperthyroidism. As the template, RNA transcripts were used to amplify TCR beta CDR3 regions. First-round RT-PCR with HTBI primers preceded a second-round multiplex PCR. TCRdb redid the calling of the multiplex PCR reads with MiXCR, one entry per CDR3 protein. The sample shows roughly 350,000 distinct CDR3 sequences, 17% of them seen only once. The specimen sequenced was peripheral blood. Receptors were obtained from an adult woman with stable Graves' hyperthyroidism.

V usage is TRBV20-1 and J usage is TRBJ1-2, with unresolved D. V was shortened by 4 bases and J by 3 bases, with 12 bases between the two germline ends. CDR1 and CDR2 from the germline V gene are DFQATT and SNEGSKA (reference sequence). The CDR3 totals 13 residues. CDR3 bases: TGCAGTGCTATTCCGGTGGATTACTATGGCTACACCTTC. It codes for CSAIPVDYYGYTF.

The chain is built from TRBV4-2 and TRBJ1-5, with D possibly TRBD1 on 6 matching bases. Germline V gives CDR1 LGHNA, CDR2 YNFKEQ. The length of the CDR3 is 17 residues. Trimming pared 0 bases from V and 4 bases from J, leaving 16 bases between. The CDR3 region is CASSQDIGGRFNQPQHF. The CDR3 DNA is TGTGCCAGCAGCCAAGATATAGGGGGTAGGTTTAATCAGCCCCAGCATTTT.

This clonotype was counted ten times or more. The rearrangement uses TRBV6-1 and TRBJ2-2; TRBD1 matches at 7 bases. The CDR3 runs 13 residues. Germline trimming cut 10 bases from V and 2 bases from J; bases unmatched to any gene: 4. In germline, CDR1 is MNHNS, CDR2 SASEGT. The CDR3 is CATGTVNTGELFF. In DNA form, the CDR3 reads TGTGCCACCGGGACAGTTAACACCGGGGAGCTGTTTTTT.

This clonotype was observed at least ten times. The V call is TRBV6-5, the J call TRBJ2-7; TRBD1 is a possible D gene (5 bases). In germline, CDR1 is MNHEY, CDR2 SVGAGI. The V and J ends lost 2 bases and 0 bases respectively, with 8 bases between them. The CDR3 runs to 14 residues. CDR3 loop: CASSYQGVSYEQYF. DNA of the CDR3: TGTGCCAGCAGTTACCAGGGCGTCTCCTACGAGCAGTACTTC.

This sequence joins TRBV5-1 and TRBJ1-1, with unresolved D. The CDR3 consists of 15 residues. Germline CDR1 is SGHRS and CDR2 is YFSETQ. V lost 4 bases and J 0 bases, leaving 13 bases between the germline ends. For the CDR3, the DNA is TGCGCCAGCAGCGACCCCACGGTCATGAACACTGAAGCTTTCTTT. Its translation: CASSDPTVMNTEAFF.

This clonotype was observed a few times. Here the CDR3 reads CASSFNPPFGRESLAKNIQYF. As DNA, the CDR3 is TGTGCCAGCAGTTTCAACCCGCCTTTCGGACGGGAAAGCCTAGCCAAAAACATTCAGTACTTC. V usage is TRBV28 and J usage is TRBJ2-4, with D possibly matching TRBD2 (5 bases). V was pared by 3 bases and J by 0 bases, with 27 bases between. Germline loops: CDR1 MDHEN, CDR2 SYDVKM. The CDR3 is 21 amino acids.

This clonotype was observed a single time. The chain combines TRBV20-1 with TRBJ2-7; possibly TRBD1 or TRBD2 for D (5 bases each). The CDR3 extends over 13 amino acids. Germline V gene data show CDR1 as DFQATT and CDR2 as SNEGSKA (reference sequence). V shed 4 bases and J shed 3 bases, with 13 bases lying between them. Here the CDR3 reads CSAIAGSDYEQYF. Here the CDR3 DNA reads TGCAGTGCTATCGCAGGGAGTGACTACGAGCAGTACTTC.

This clonotype was recorded many times. CDR3 DNA sequence: TGCGCCAGCAGCCAGACACAGGGATTCTATGGCTACACCTTC. Residues: CASSQTQGFYGYTF. V gene TRBV4-3 combines with J gene TRBJ1-2, with D tentatively TRBD1 (6 bases). Germline CDR1 LGHNA, CDR2 YSLEER. V was cut by 3 bases and J by 4 bases, with 12 bases left in between. CDR3 size: 14 residues.

The rearrangement links TRBV7-1 to TRBJ2-5; 8 nucleotides match TRBD2. TRBV7-1 is recorded as an ORF, its role being uncertain. Trimming took 7 bases from V and 5 from J; bases not matched to a gene: 12. The length of the CDR3 is 15 residues. Here the CDR3 reads CASTATERGRETQYF. CDR3 nucleotide sequence: TGTGCCAGCACCGCGACTGAGCGGGGGCGGGAGACCCAGTACTTC.

In this sample, this clonotype turned up many times. This chain joins TRBV7-2 and TRBJ2-7; D is tentatively TRBD1 or TRBD2 (5 bases each). Deletions cut 3 bases from V and 6 bases from J, with 9 bases between. Germline-derived CDR1 and CDR2 are SGHTA and FQGNSA. The CDR3 totals 12 residues. CDR3 coding DNA: TGTGCCAGCAGCTTCCGGGACGCCGAGCAGTACTTC. Protein product: CASSFRDAEQYF.

The rearrangement links TRBV12-3 or TRBV12-4 to TRBJ1-5; the match to TRBD1 covers 7 bases. This CDR3 region has 15 residues. Trimming at V came to 4 bases and at J to 5 bases, leaving 8 bases not matched to a gene. As DNA, the CDR3 is TGTGCCAGCAGTTCCGACAGGGATGGCGATCAGCCCCAGCATTTT. Residues: CASSSDRDGDQPQHF.

This clonotype has at least ten counts. This chain's CDR3 is CASSVGGVGTGELFF. The DNA for the CDR3 is TGTGCCAGCAGCGTAGGCGGAGTCGGTACCGGGGAGCTGTTTTTT. This chain uses TRBV9 with TRBJ2-2; no reliable D call. The CDR3 is 15 residues long. From germline, CDR1 is SGDLS and CDR2 YYNGEE. V was trimmed by 0 bases and J by 5 bases, leaving 11 bases between them.

This clonotype was seen ten or more times. The chain uses TRBV10-3 and TRBJ1-1, with 7 bases aligning to TRBD1. J gave up 1 base and V 2 bases, and 7 bases lay outside the gene matches. CDR1 ENHRY and CDR2 SYGVKD come from the germline V gene. This CDR3 comprises 16 residues. The CDR3 region is CAISERGGAGNTEAFF. The DNA for the CDR3 is TGTGCCATCAGTGAGCGAGGGGGCGCAGGGAACACTGAAGCTTTCTTT.

This clonotype was found many times. This chain connects TRBV4-3 to TRBJ2-7; a possible D gene is TRBD1 (6 bases). V was cut by 0 bases and J by 0 bases, with 12 bases left in between. Germline-derived CDR1 and CDR2 are LGHNA and YSLEER. This CDR3 comprises 16 residues. The chain's CDR3 is CASSQDWTVGSYEQYF. The CDR3 region has the DNA TGCGCCAGCAGCCAAGATTGGACAGTAGGCTCCTACGAGCAGTACTTC.

To note about this clonotype: The junction and the germline gene differ at one end; a read error may be behind it. This sequence joins TRBV30 and TRBJ2-2; no reliable D call. The CDR3 covers 13 residues. The V gene's germline CDR1 is GTSNPN and CDR2 SVGIG (reference sequence). CDR3 in amino acids: CAWSRSNAGELFF. DNA for the CDR3: TGTGCCTGGAGTAGGTCGAACGCCGGGGAGCTGTTTTTT.

This clonotype was detected only once. This sequence may be a read error, since a much larger clone differs from it by one base. The CDR3 sequence: CASIQGAGTGELCF. Here the CDR3 DNA reads TGTGCCAGCATACAGGGGGCGGGCACCGGGGAGCTGTGTTTT. The J gene is TRBJ2-2, the V gene TRBV6-1; 9 bases are shared with TRBD1. CDR3 length equals 14 residues. CDR1 is MNHNS and CDR2 is SASEGT in the germline V gene.

V usage is TRBV6-2 or TRBV6-3 and J usage is TRBJ1-5, with D perhaps TRBD1 (5 bases). The CDR3 is made up of 13 amino acids. V was clipped by 5 bases and J by 6 bases, with 11 bases between them. In germline, CDR1 is MNHEY, CDR2 SVGEGT. CDR3 DNA sequence: TGTGCCAGCAGTCAACAGGCCGGTCAGCCCCAGCATTTT. It yields the protein CASSQQAGQPQHF.

This clonotype was counted at least ten times. The chain carries TRBV24-1 and TRBJ2-7; perhaps D is TRBD1 or TRBD2 (5 bases each). There are 16 residues in the CDR3. The germline V gene has CDR1 KGHDR and CDR2 SFDVKD. The V gene lost 3 bases and the J gene lost 4 bases, with 18 bases spanning the gap. CDR3 nucleotide sequence: TGTGCCACCAGTGATGCCCGGGGCCGACCCCCTTACGAGCAGTACTTC. It codes for CATSDARGRPPYEQYF.